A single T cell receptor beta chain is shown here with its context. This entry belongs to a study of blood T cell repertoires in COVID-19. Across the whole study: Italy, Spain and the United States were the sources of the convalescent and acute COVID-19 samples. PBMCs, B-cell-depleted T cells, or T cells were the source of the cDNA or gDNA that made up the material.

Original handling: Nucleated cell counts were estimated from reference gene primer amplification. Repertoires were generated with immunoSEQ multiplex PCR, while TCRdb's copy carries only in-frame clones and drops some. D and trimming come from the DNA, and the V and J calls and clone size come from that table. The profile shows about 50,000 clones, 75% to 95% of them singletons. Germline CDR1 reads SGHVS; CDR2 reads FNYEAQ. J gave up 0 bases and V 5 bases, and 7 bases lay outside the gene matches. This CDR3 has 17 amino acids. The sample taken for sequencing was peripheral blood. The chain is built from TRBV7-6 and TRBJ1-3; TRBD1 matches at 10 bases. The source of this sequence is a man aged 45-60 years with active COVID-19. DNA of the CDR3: TGTGCCAGCAGCATGGGACAGGGGAGATACTCTGGAAACACCATATATTTT. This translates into CASSMGQGRYSGNTIYF.